The rows below give T cell receptor beta chains drawn from one sample of a study of T cells in Graves' hyperthyroidism and ophthalmopathy. One entry per CDR3 protein, called by TCRdb with MiXCR from the multiplex PCR reads. The table shows more than 350,000 distinct CDR3 sequences, with roughly 15% occurring only once. Sequenced sample: blood. Receptors were obtained from a woman in her 30s with Graves' ophthalmopathy. CDR3s include the opening cysteine and the closing phenylalanine or tryptophan. D genes are given only for firm matches. Not every row has a clone size; where given, it reads once, few, many or a size class.

D	V	size	J	DNA	CDR3
TRBD1	TRBV4-1	-	TRBJ1-6	TGCGCCAGCAGCCAAGAGGGACAGGTCTCCTATAATTCACCCCTCCACTTT	CASSQEGQVSYNSPLHF
-	TRBV6-5	many	TRBJ1-4	TGTGCCAGCAGTTACGGCCAGCGGAATGAAAAACTGTTTTTT	CASSYGQRNEKLFF
TRBD1	TRBV5-6	many	TRBJ2-3	TGTGCCAGCAGGAGGACAGGGGATGGAGATACGCAGTATTTT	CASRRTGDGDTQYF
-	TRBV6-1	few	TRBJ1-1	TGTGCCAGCAGAACTATGAACACTGAAGCTTTCTTT	CASRTMNTEAFF
TRBD2	TRBV27	many	TRBJ2-1	TGCCTGGCGGGAGAACGAGGACGGGAGCAGTTCTTC	CLAGERGREQFF
-	TRBV7-2	many	TRBJ1-5	TGTGCCAGCAGCCAACCTAATCAGCCCCAGCATTTT	CASSQPNQPQHF
TRBD2	TRBV7-9	-	TRBJ2-3	TGTGCCAGCAGTCGGGACCGAGGACTAGCGGGGGGGCTAGCAGATACGCAGTATTTT	CASSRDRGLAGGLADTQYF
TRBD1	TRBV2	many	TRBJ2-7	TGTGCCAGCAGTGGGACAGGGCGCGAGCAGTACTTC	CASSGTGREQYF
TRBD1	TRBV30	many	TRBJ2-2	TGTGCCTGGAGTGTAACCGGGACAGGCCGCACCGGGGAGCTGTTTTTT	CAWSVTGTGRTGELFF
-	TRBV5-6	many	TRBJ2-7	TGTGCCAGCAGCGTCGAGACCTACGAGCAGTACTTC	CASSVETYEQYF
-	TRBV4-1	many	TRBJ2-1	TGCGCCAGCAGCCTCCAACCAAGGGGACATGAGCAGTTCTTC	CASSLQPRGHEQFF
TRBD2	TRBV20-1	few	TRBJ2-1	TGCAGTGCCCGTGCCCCCGACACGCGGGGGGGCCGGAATGAGCAGTTCTTC	CSARAPDTRGGRNEQFF
-	TRBV11-2	many	TRBJ2-2	TGTGCCAGCAGCGCCCGTAGTTTGGGTGACACCGGGGAGCTGTTTTTT	CASSARSLGDTGELFF
-	TRBV10-2	few	TRBJ1-1	TGCGCCAGCAGTGACCTCTGGGTAGGGGATACTGAAGCTTTCTTT	CASSDLWVGDTEAFF
-	TRBV15	few	TRBJ1-3	TGTGCCACCAGCAGAGATCGGGTATCCGGAAACACCATATATTTT	CATSRDRVSGNTIYF
TRBD2	TRBV29-1	-	TRBJ2-1	TGCAGCGTTACCGGGACTAGCGGTGACAATGAGCAGTTCTTC	CSVTGTSGDNEQFF
TRBD1	TRBV6-1	many	TRBJ1-2	TGTGCCAGCATCATGGACAGGATGAGCTTAATTGGCTATGGCTACACCTTC	CASIMDRMSLIGYGYTF
TRBD1	TRBV13	many	TRBJ2-1	TGTGCCAGCAGCTTAAAAGGGGGCGCGAATGAGCAGTTCTTC	CASSLKGGANEQFF
TRBD2	TRBV20-1	many	TRBJ2-5	TGCAGTGCCAACAGACTAGCGGGGGGCCCAGAGACCCAGTACTTC	CSANRLAGGPETQYF
-	TRBV6-1	few	TRBJ2-3	TGTGCCAGCAGGCTTCGCGCCCGAGATACGCAGTATTTT	CASRLRARDTQYF
TRBD2	TRBV4-1	-	TRBJ2-1	TGCGCCAGCAGCCAAGATATGGCTAGCGGGATTTACAATGAGCAGTTCTTC	CASSQDMASGIYNEQFF
TRBD2	TRBV12-3/TRBV12-4	many	TRBJ2-5	TGTGCCAGCCGCAGCGCGGGGGAAGAGACCCAGTACTTC	CASRSAGEETQYF
TRBD1	TRBV5-6	-	TRBJ2-7	TGTGCCAGCAGCACAAGACAGGGCCTATACGAGCAGTACTTC	CASSTRQGLYEQYF
TRBD1	TRBV15	many	TRBJ2-2	TGTGCCACCAGCACGCCCGGGACAGGGTCCACCGGGGAGCTGTTTTTT	CATSTPGTGSTGELFF
-	TRBV12-3/TRBV12-4	many	TRBJ2-3	TGTGCCAGCAGAACGGACAGCGCGGATACGCAGTATTTT	CASRTDSADTQYF
TRBD2	TRBV6-1	many	TRBJ2-3	TGTGCCAGCAGTGAATCGAACCTAGCGGGGCCCACAGATACGCAGTATTTT	CASSESNLAGPTDTQYF
-	TRBV7-8	-	TRBJ2-7	TGTGCCAGGGGCTTAGGACAGCTTTTCGAGCAGTACTTC	CARGLGQLFEQYF
TRBD1	TRBV24-1	-	TRBJ1-4	TGTGCCACGAAGGGACAGGGTCATTTTGAAAAACTGTTTTTT	CATKGQGHFEKLFF
-	TRBV20-1	many	TRBJ2-2	TGCAGTGCTAGGGACAGCGCCAACCCGAACACCGGGGAGCTGTTTTTT	CSARDSANPNTGELFF
-	TRBV2	many	TRBJ1-5	TGTGCCAGCAGTGACGGGGGGGGGCCCCAGCATTTT	CASSDGGGPQHF
-	TRBV6-6	many	TRBJ2-3	TGTGCCAGCAGTTACTCCCGGTCAGATACGCAGTATTTT	CASSYSRSDTQYF
-	TRBV5-1	many	TRBJ2-5	TGCGCCAGCAGCCCCCGGACAGAACAAGAGACCCAGTACTTC	CASSPRTEQETQYF
-	TRBV19	few	TRBJ1-6	TGTGCCAGTATACAGACTGGGACCTCCTATAATTCACCCCTCCACTTT	CASIQTGTSYNSPLHF
-	TRBV6-2/TRBV6-3	many	TRBJ1-1	TGTGCCAGCAGTTACGGGGGGGCAGGCTTCGGAGGCACTGAAGCTTTCTTT	CASSYGGAGFGGTEAFF
-	TRBV25-1	many	TRBJ1-2	TGTGCCAGCAGCGTTACAAGCTATGGCTACACCTTC	CASSVTSYGYTF
-	TRBV12-3/TRBV12-4	few	TRBJ2-2	TGTGCCAGCAGTTGGGGACGAGGCACCGGGGAGCTGTTTTTT	CASSWGRGTGELFF
-	TRBV30	many	TRBJ2-1	TGTGCCTGGAGTGTACTTCTCGACAATGAGCAGTTCTTC	CAWSVLLDNEQFF
TRBD1	TRBV11-3	many	TRBJ2-1	TGTGCCAGCAGCTCCCTACAGGGGATCCAATACAATGAGCAGTTCTTC	CASSSLQGIQYNEQFF
TRBD1	TRBV20-1	few	TRBJ1-2	TGCAGTGCTGTGACAGGGCCCGGAGAGGGCTACACCTTC	CSAVTGPGEGYTF
-	TRBV20-1	-	TRBJ1-1	TGCAGTGCTAGAGGCCAGAGCGTCGGGGCGAACACTGAAGCTTTCTTT	CSARGQSVGANTEAFF